The clone carrying this T cell receptor (beta chain) was found a few times. This specimen belongs to a study of blood T cells in healthy people across ages. The junction had 1 base not matched to a gene; V was cut back by 2 bases and J by 6 bases. The CDR3 spans 13 residues. Germline CDR1 is MNHEY and CDR2 is SVGEGT. PCR was performed a second time for roughly 7 to 11 cycles using a sample-barcoded 5' primer and a J-beta primer mix. MiXCR was run by TCRdb on the 5' RACE reads, yielding one entry per CDR3 protein. The table includes approximately 1,100,000 distinct CDR3 sequences, 40% to 50% detected once.

This TCR was sampled from a woman aged 55-69 years in good health. Sample: blood. The genes are TRBV6-2 or TRBV6-3 and TRBJ2-1; 7 nucleotides agree with TRBD2. The DNA of the CDR3 is TGTGCCAGCAGTTACAGGACTAGCAATGAGCAGTTCTTC. Encoded protein: CASSYRTSNEQFF.